The source of this T cell receptor (beta chain) is a study of T cell responses to AZD1222 COVID-19 vaccine. The table came from immunoSEQ multiplex PCR; TCRdb's copy has only in-frame clones and leaves some out. This sample's table has around 140,000 clones. The length of the CDR3 is 16 residues. Germline V CDR1 and CDR2: SGDLS, YYNGEE. Trimming shortened V by 3 bases and J by 8 bases, and 20 bases separated the two germline ends. On this clone: The target antigen is unknown.

Study-level findings and limits: Researchers took repertoire samples only after the peak T cell response had come.

This chain uses TRBV9 with TRBJ1-4, with a weak D call TRBD1 (6 bases). The sequenced sample was peripheral blood. The origin of this receptor is an adult in good health. The CDR3 coding sequence is TGTGCCAGCAGCGGAAACCCGACAGGATCGAGGGAAAAACTGTTTTTT. Residues: CASSGNPTGSREKLFF. The complete variable domain, with remaining parts taken from reference TRBV9 and TRBJ1-4, reads DSGVTQTPKHLITATGQRVTLRCSPRSGDLSVYWYQQSLDQGLQFLIQYYNGEERAKGNILERFSAQQFPDLHSELNLSSLELGDSALYFCASSGNPTGSREKLFFGSGTQLSVL.